These 3 T cell receptor beta chains share one sample of origin, sequenced in a study of naive and memory T cell subsets (dated by TCRdb to 2016 to 2017). Beyond this particular receptor, the publication reports: A few larger clonotypes were present in naive repertoires, especially CD8 naive repertoires, and these clonotypes were possibly memory cells re-expressing CD45RA.

Antigens of these TCRs are unknown. Libraries were constructed by UMI-ligation and nested PCR. TCRdb names Illumina MiSeq as the instrument used. To cover both TRBC1 and TRBC2, the beta constant-region primer consisted of an equimolar mix of two oligonucleotides. Four rounds of PCR, combining the SP2 primer with nested alpha and beta constant-region primers, were used to amplify the ligated cDNA. The public sequencing data were trimmed at Q25 with fastp and processed into clonotypes with MiXCR by TCRdb, which kept only in-frame beta chains. Duplicate CDR3 protein sequences are folded into a single record with the most common DNA and genes. In all, the sample holds around 140,000 distinct CDR3 sequences, and roughly 22% of those were seen once. Jointly, the top ten make up roughly 0.1% of the sample. Sequenced sample: naive CD4+ T cells from blood. The sample's cell subset or site label, in plain terms: naive T cells, CD45RA high CD27+. All receptors come from a human donor in good health.

The chain has TRBV29-1 and TRBJ1-1; D is uncertain. The CDR3 consists of 12 residues. Per germline, CDR1 SQVTM and CDR2 ANQGSEA. V was shortened by 6 bases and J by 5 bases, with 13 bases between the two germline ends. The CDR3 region is CSVRRERTEAFF. The CDR3 coding sequence is TGCAGCGTCAGGAGGGAAAGGACTGAAGCTTTCTTT.

This chain uses TRBV5-1 with TRBJ2-3; possible D gene TRBD2, 6 bases. CDR1 is SGHRS and CDR2 is YFSETQ in the germline V gene. V was clipped by 2 bases and J by 0 bases, with 10 bases between them. The CDR3 is 15 amino acids. As DNA, the CDR3 is TGCGCCAGCAGCTTCAATAGCGGCAGCACAGATACGCAGTATTTT. This sequence encodes CASSFNSGSTDTQYF.

This clonotype has only a few counts. This chain links TRBV10-3 with TRBJ2-1; tentatively, D is TRBD1 (6 bases). Germline V lookup: CDR1 ENHRY, CDR2 SYGVKD. The CDR3 length is 15 residues. Trimming took 6 bases from V and 8 from J, leaving 20 bases between them. CDR3 nucleotides: TGTGCCATCAGCCAAGCGAAGAGACAGGTCGATGAGCAGTTCTTC. It translates to CAISQAKRQVDEQFF.